These 16 T cell receptor beta chains were all obtained from the same sample, sequenced in a study of radiotherapy plus CTLA-4 blockade in lung cancer. Using immunoSEQ multiplex PCR, the repertoire was profiled, and TCRdb retains in-frame clones only, with some absent. The table records some 50,000 clones, around four fifths of them present only once. This specimen was peripheral blood, taken from a patient treated with radiotherapy plus ipilimumab. The receptor set was obtained from a human donor with non-small cell lung cancer who had a partial response to radiotherapy plus ipilimumab.

The chain joins TRBV5-8 to TRBJ2-2; a possible D gene is TRBD2 (6 bases). V gave up 4 bases and J gave up 4 bases, with 17 bases separating them. Germline-derived CDR1 and CDR2 are SGHTS and YDEGEE. The length of the CDR3 is 16 residues. Here the CDR3 DNA reads TGTGCCAGCAGCCAATTACCGGGACTGAGCACCGGGGAGCTGTTTTTT. Amino acids: CASSQLPGLSTGELFF.

V is TRBV7-9 and J is TRBJ1-6; 8 bases are shared with TRBD1. This CDR3 contains 14 residues. From germline, CDR1 is SEHNR and CDR2 FQNEAQ (reference sequence). The V gene end was trimmed by 5 bases and the J gene end by 5 bases; junction bases not matched to a gene: 2. The CDR3 DNA is TGTGCCAGCAGCCCGACAGGGGATAATTCACCCCTCCACTTT. Amino acids: CASSPTGDNSPLHF.

This clone came up once. The CDR3 protein is CASSTRQGAANYGYTF. CDR3 bases: TGTGCCAGTAGTACGAGACAGGGGGCTGCTAACTATGGCTACACCTTC. The rearrangement joins TRBV19 to TRBJ1-2, with TRBD1 identical over 10 bases. Looked up from germline, CDR1 is LNHDA and CDR2 is SQIVND (reference sequence). With V trimmed by 4 bases and J by 0 bases, 5 bases remained unmatched. CDR3 length: 16 amino acids.

J is TRBJ2-7 and V is TRBV19, with D perhaps matching TRBD1 (6 bases). Germline assignment: CDR1 LNHDA and CDR2 SQIVND (reference sequence). This CDR3 region has 15 residues. V was shortened by 5 bases and J by 0 bases, with 14 bases between the two germline ends. The CDR3 is CASSVRTESSYEQYF. The CDR3, as DNA: TGTGCCAGTAGTGTCCGGACAGAGAGCTCCTACGAGCAGTACTTC.

CDR3 loop: CATGRGGKGEAFF. The CDR3 DNA is TGTGCCACCGGAAGGGGGGGGAAAGGTGAAGCTTTCTTT. The chain employs TRBV19 and TRBJ1-1, with D perhaps matching TRBD1 (6 bases). Germline values: CDR1 LNHDA, CDR2 SQIVND (reference sequence). The V end was cut by 10 bases, the J end by 7 bases, with 19 bases between. CDR3 length: 13 amino acids.

This sequence joins TRBV5-1 and TRBJ2-7; 8 nucleotides line up with TRBD1. This CDR3 is 15 amino acids long. The V and J ends lost 4 bases and 2 bases, in that order; junction bases with no gene match: 8. The germline CDR1 and CDR2 sequences are SGHRS and YFSETQ. The CDR3 DNA follows: TGCGCCAGCAGCCGAGAGACAGGGGTAGCCTACGAGCAGTACTTC. This codes for CASSRETGVAYEQYF.

This clone was recorded once. The chain employs TRBV30 and TRBJ2-7, with 7 bases identical to TRBD1. V was clipped by 6 bases and J by 7 bases; unmatched bases: 12. The CDR3 consists of 13 residues. Germline CDR1 GTSNPN, CDR2 SVGIG (reference sequence). Written as DNA, the CDR3 is TGTGCCTGTTGGGCGGACACACAGGGGGAGCAGTACTTC. It specifies CACWADTQGEQYF. The full variable domain, in which reference TRBV30 and TRBJ2-7 provide the parts outside the CDR3, is SQTIHQWPATLVQPVGSPLSLECTVEGTSNPNLYWYRQAAGRGLQLLFYSVGIGQISSEVPQNLSASRPQDRQFILSSKKLLLSDSGFYLCACWADTQGEQYFGPGTRLTVT.

The chain joins TRBV5-4 to TRBJ2-1, with 14 bases lining up with TRBD2. The length of the CDR3 is 19 residues. Germline values: CDR1 SGHNT, CDR2 YYREEE (reference sequence). After removal of 4 bases from V and 0 bases from J, the junction contained 9 bases not matched to a gene. CDR3 in DNA: TGTGCCAGCAGCCGGGGACTAGCGGGGGCCTCTAGCTCCTACAATGAGCAGTTCTTC. Its translation is CASSRGLAGASSSYNEQFF.

The V call is TRBV6-1, the J call TRBJ1-5; D is possibly TRBD1 (6 bases). There are 13 residues in the CDR3. Germline assignment: CDR1 MNHNS and CDR2 SASEGT. V was cut by 2 bases and J by 7 bases, with 9 bases left in between. CDR3 nucleotides: TGTGCCAGCAGTGAACCAGGGGTGCAGCCCCAGCATTTT. This encodes CASSEPGVQPQHF.

This sequence joins TRBV4-2 and TRBJ2-7, with TRBD1 matching over 9 bases. J lost 2 bases, V lost 5 bases, and 7 bases had no gene match. Germline V gene data show CDR1 as LGHNA and CDR2 as YNFKEQ. CDR3 length: 15 amino acids. CDR3 sequence: CASSMHGTGTYEQYF. In nucleotides, the CDR3 is TGTGCCAGCAGCATGCATGGGACAGGGACCTACGAGCAGTACTTC.

This clone turned up a few times. The rearrangement joins TRBV5-1 to TRBJ1-2; D not certain. The CDR3 length is 13 residues. Germline CDR1 SGHRS, CDR2 YFSETQ. The germline V and J ends were trimmed by 8 bases and 1 base, with 12 bases remaining between them. The CDR3 nucleotides are TGCGCCAGTACCCAGGTCAGTAACTATGGCTACACCTTC. It codes for CASTQVSNYGYTF.

A few counts support this clone. V and J are TRBV7-3 and TRBJ2-2; D unclear. V gave up 2 bases and J gave up 5 bases, with 6 bases separating them. The CDR3 covers 13 residues. Germline V gene data show CDR1 as SGHTA and CDR2 as FQGTGA. The CDR3 loop reads CASSLVTTGELFF. DNA for the CDR3: TGTGCCAGCAGCTTAGTTACAACCGGGGAGCTGTTTTTT. The full variable domain, completed using reference TRBV7-3 and TRBJ2-2, is GAGVSQTPSNKVTEKGKYVELRCDPISGHTALYWYRQSLGQGPEFLIYFQGTGAADDSGLPNDRFFAVRPEGSVSTLKIQRTERGDSAVYLCASSLVTTGELFFGEGSRLTVL.

The chain carries TRBV5-6 and TRBJ2-3; TRBD2 matches 12 bases. The CDR3 runs 16 residues. The ends lost 1 base at V and 4 bases at J; junction bases unmatched: 4. CDR1 and CDR2 (germline): SGHDT, YYEEEE. The CDR3 region is CASSLTLAGGADTQYF. CDR3 bases: TGTGCCAGCAGCTTGACACTAGCGGGAGGTGCAGATACGCAGTATTTT. Using reference TRBV5-6 and TRBJ2-3 for the parts outside the CDR3, the full variable domain is DAGVTQSPTHLIKTRGQQVTLRCSPKSGHDTVSWYQQALGQGPQFIFQYYEEEERQRGNFPDRFSGHQFPNYSSELNVNALLLGDSALYLCASSLTLAGGADTQYFGPGTRLTVL.

The V and J genes are TRBV6-5 and TRBJ2-1, with TRBD1 matching 9 bases. This CDR3 has 15 amino acids. V dropped 4 bases and J dropped 4; count of bases not matched to a gene: 5. CDR1 is MNHEY and CDR2 is SVGAGI in the germline V gene. CDR3 coding DNA: TGTGCCAGCAGTTCACAGGGGGCAGGATACAATGAGCAGTTCTTC. This translates into CASSSQGAGYNEQFF.

The chain joins TRBV6-1 to TRBJ1-3; D is unclear. This CDR3 contains 14 residues. V lost 4 bases to trimming and J lost 1 base, with 8 bases between them. Germline CDR1 MNHNS, CDR2 SASEGT. The CDR3 DNA sequence: TGTGCCAGCAGTGTAGGAGGGTCTGGAAACACCATATATTTT. Residues: CASSVGGSGNTIYF.

The CDR3 nucleotides read TGTGCCAGCAGCCCGAGGCCGGGAATTTCCTACAATGAGCAGTTCTTC. This codes for CASSPRPGISYNEQFF. V is TRBV5-5 and J is TRBJ2-1; a weak D match, TRBD2 (5 bases). Germline V CDR1 and CDR2: SGHKS, YYEKEE (reference sequence). Trimming took 4 bases from V and 1 from J, leaving 15 bases between them. The CDR3 is 16 residues long.